The rows below give T cell receptor beta chains drawn from one sample of a study of T cell responses to AZD1222 COVID-19 vaccine. Profiling relied on immunoSEQ multiplex PCR, and the TCRdb table lists in-frame clones only, not all of them. The profile shows more than 100,000 clones, around nine tenths of them singletons. The sample consisted of peripheral blood, taken on day 0 of AZD1222 vaccination. These TCRs come from an adult in good health. Each CDR3 is given with its conserved first and last residue. A D gene is named only where the DNA matches it firmly. Expanded clones get a size class; other rows say once, few or many, or leave the size out.

abundance: .
j_gene: TRBJ2-7
d_gene: .
v_gene: TRBV14
CDR3nt: TGTGCCAGCAGCCAAGGAGTTACCCTCGAGCAGTACTTC
CDR3aa: CASSQGVTLEQYF

abundance: .
j_gene: TRBJ1-2
d_gene: .
v_gene: TRBV6-5
CDR3nt: TGTGCCAGCAGTTACTCCCCGGCAGGGCTTAACTATGGCTACACCTTC
CDR3aa: CASSYSPAGLNYGYTF

abundance: .
j_gene: TRBJ2-3
d_gene: TRBD2
v_gene: TRBV7-2
CDR3nt: TGTGCCAGCAGCCCTCGGGGAGCGGGGGGTGTGGATACGCAGTATTTT
CDR3aa: CASSPRGAGGVDTQYF

abundance: .
j_gene: TRBJ2-1
d_gene: TRBD1
v_gene: TRBV5-1
CDR3nt: TGCGCCAGCAGCTTGGATCCGCCCAGACAGGGGCAATACAATGAGCAGTTCTTC
CDR3aa: CASSLDPPRQGQYNEQFF

abundance: .
j_gene: TRBJ2-5
d_gene: .
v_gene: TRBV7-8
CDR3nt: TGTGCCAGCAGCTTAGTAGCCTTCCATTTCGGTTTTGCCCAAAGCACGGAGACCCAGTACTTC
CDR3aa: CASSLVAFHFGFAQSTETQYF

abundance: .
j_gene: TRBJ1-2
d_gene: .
v_gene: TRBV15
CDR3nt: TGTGCCACCAGCAGATTCGGAGTATCCCTCTATGGCTACACCTTC
CDR3aa: CATSRFGVSLYGYTF

abundance: .
j_gene: TRBJ2-7
d_gene: .
v_gene: TRBV18
CDR3nt: TGTGCCAGCTCACCTCGGACAGACGGCGAGCAGTACTTC
CDR3aa: CASSPRTDGEQYF

abundance: .
j_gene: TRBJ1-3
d_gene: .
v_gene: TRBV7-2
CDR3nt: TGTGCCAGCAGTTCCCTACTTGGAAACACCATATATTTT
CDR3aa: CASSSLLGNTIYF

abundance: .
j_gene: TRBJ1-6
d_gene: .
v_gene: TRBV20-1
CDR3nt: TGCAGTGCTAGTAGGGGAACTTCACCCCTCCACTTT
CDR3aa: CSASRGTSPLHF

abundance: .
j_gene: TRBJ2-7
d_gene: TRBD2
v_gene: TRBV18
CDR3nt: TGTGCCAGCTCACCAGAGGGCCGAGGGACTACCGAGCAGTACTTC
CDR3aa: CASSPEGRGTTEQYF

abundance: .
j_gene: TRBJ1-1
d_gene: .
v_gene: TRBV21-1
CDR3nt: TGTGCCAGCAGCAATTGCGGGCCGGACACTGAAGCTTTCTTT
CDR3aa: CASSNCGPDTEAFF

abundance: .
j_gene: TRBJ2-1
d_gene: .
v_gene: TRBV7-9
CDR3nt: TGTGCCAGCAGAGCCCCCGGCGGTATATACAATGAGCAGTTCTTC
CDR3aa: CASRAPGGIYNEQFF

abundance: .
j_gene: TRBJ2-5
d_gene: TRBD2
v_gene: TRBV19
CDR3nt: TGTGCCAGTAGCGGGGGGGCAGGGGAGACCCAGTACTTC
CDR3aa: CASSGGAGETQYF

abundance: .
j_gene: TRBJ1-3
d_gene: .
v_gene: TRBV6-5
CDR3nt: TGTGCCAGCAGTTTCGACAGAGGAAACACCATATATTTT
CDR3aa: CASSFDRGNTIYF

abundance: .
j_gene: TRBJ2-6
d_gene: .
v_gene: TRBV5-4
CDR3nt: TGTGCCAGCAGCTTGCGTCAGGGGCAAACCTCTGGGGCCAACGTCCTGACTTTC
CDR3aa: CASSLRQGQTSGANVLTF

abundance: .
j_gene: TRBJ2-7
d_gene: TRBD1
v_gene: TRBV10-3
CDR3nt: TGTGCCACACGGGAAAACCGGGACAGTTTCCACGAGCAGTACTTC
CDR3aa: CATRENRDSFHEQYF

abundance: .
j_gene: TRBJ1-2
d_gene: TRBD1
v_gene: TRBV6-6
CDR3nt: TGTGCCAGCAGTCAGGGACAGCTCTACTTCCGATCCATCTATGGCTACACCTTC
CDR3aa: CASSQGQLYFRSIYGYTF

abundance: .
j_gene: TRBJ2-2
d_gene: .
v_gene: TRBV23-1
CDR3nt: TGCGCCAGCAGTCCACCGGGCCTATATAACACCGGGGAGCTGTTTTTT
CDR3aa: CASSPPGLYNTGELFF

abundance: .
j_gene: TRBJ2-5
d_gene: TRBD2
v_gene: TRBV19
CDR3nt: TGTGCCAGTAGTCTAGCTAGCGGGGATCAAGAGACCCAGTACTTC
CDR3aa: CASSLASGDQETQYF

abundance: once
j_gene: TRBJ2-1
d_gene: .
v_gene: TRBV15
CDR3nt: TGTGCCACCAGCAGAGATTTACCCACAGAAACTTACTACAATGAGCAGTTCTTC
CDR3aa: CATSRDLPTETYYNEQFF

abundance: .
j_gene: TRBJ1-1
d_gene: .
v_gene: TRBV9
CDR3nt: TGTGCCAGCAGCGTAGGTATGAACACTGAAGCTTTCTTT
CDR3aa: CASSVGMNTEAFF

abundance: .
j_gene: TRBJ1-6
d_gene: .
v_gene: TRBV2
CDR3nt: TGTGCCAGCAGCCGGGGGTATAATTCACCCCTCCACTTT
CDR3aa: CASSRGYNSPLHF